Listed below are T cell receptor beta chains from one sample, sequenced in a study of T cells after yellow fever vaccination. MiXCR was run by TCRdb on the 5' RACE reads, yielding one entry per CDR3 protein. The profile shows 620,000 or so distinct CDR3 sequences, 9% to 15% of them singletons. Sample: PBMCs, taken on the day of the yellow fever booster vaccination. These TCRs come from a man younger than 40 who received the YFV17D yellow fever vaccine. CDR3s include the opening cysteine and the closing phenylalanine or tryptophan. Fields, in order: V gene, J gene, CDR3 protein.

TRBV15	TRBJ2-1	CATSDQGLGFYNEQFF
TRBV7-2	TRBJ2-5	CASSLEQKETQYF
TRBV20-1	TRBJ1-2	CSAPGQGSLRSYGYTF
TRBV6-1	TRBJ2-1	CASSTPQGGYNEQFF
TRBV27	TRBJ2-7	CASSRPGTAPRLANEQYF
TRBV7-9	TRBJ2-7	CASSSGPGQGKSYEQYF
TRBV5-4	TRBJ2-5	CASSFLNLAGGETQYF
TRBV4-3	TRBJ2-7	CASSLEVYEYEQYF
TRBV20-1	TRBJ1-5	CSQGVSNQPQHF
TRBV27	TRBJ2-2	CASSIYRGATGELFF
TRBV7-9	TRBJ2-7	CASAPTGWNEQYF
TRBV12-3/TRBV12-4	TRBJ2-1	CASRLTSGSGNEQFF
TRBV20-1	TRBJ1-5	CSAATGQSNQPQHF
TRBV18	TRBJ2-1	CASSPDASGNNEQFF
TRBV20-1	TRBJ1-5	CSARNFRDPDRNQPQHF
TRBV5-6	TRBJ1-4	CASSSETEWKEYEKLFF
TRBV12-3/TRBV12-4	TRBJ2-1	CASTWVAGYNEQFF
TRBV5-1	TRBJ2-5	CASGTVAGAETQYF
TRBV4-3	TRBJ1-6	CASSYRTGNNSPLHF
TRBV7-2	TRBJ2-7	CASSLVVGALHEQYF
TRBV18	TRBJ2-5	CASSPTPAGETQYF
TRBV20-1	TRBJ2-6	CSARAGANVLTF
TRBV2	TRBJ2-2	CASKKGNTGELFF
TRBV11-2	TRBJ2-2	CASSLTLAGTGELFF
TRBV10-3	TRBJ2-3	CAISEPYLSTQYF
TRBV7-2	TRBJ2-7	CASSLTSVSSYEQYF
TRBV27	TRBJ1-4	CASSLGGTDEKLFF
TRBV12-3/TRBV12-4	TRBJ2-7	CASRTGGAPYEQYF
TRBV7-2	TRBJ2-7	CASSRDYGEQYF
TRBV20-1	TRBJ1-3	CSARGPLSGNTIYF
TRBV25-1	TRBJ2-3	CASSEANTQYF
TRBV5-1	TRBJ1-3	CASSETGFAGNTIYF
TRBV10-1	TRBJ2-3	CASRPGLAITDTQYF
TRBV20-1	TRBJ2-7	CSAWEQASYEQYF
TRBV15	TRBJ2-7	CATKRRESSYEQYF
TRBV20-1	TRBJ1-6	CSAPTGGPYNSPLHF
TRBV7-3	TRBJ2-3	CASSSSSGRAPGTQYF
TRBV5-1	TRBJ2-7	CASSLVSSGSYEQYF
TRBV12-3/TRBV12-4	TRBJ2-1	CASRLNEQFF
TRBV24-1	TRBJ2-3	CATSDPLDSGTDTQYF
TRBV7-9	TRBJ2-7	CASSLGLAGEQYF
TRBV5-1	TRBJ2-7	CASRGFSTYEQYF
TRBV4-3	TRBJ2-5	CASSQGKLAGGRETQYF
TRBV18	TRBJ2-3	CASSPPLAGGLHTQYF
TRBV5-1	TRBJ2-5	CASSFANSGGGETQYF
TRBV7-2	TRBJ2-1	CASSLLDLYNEQFF
TRBV7-8	TRBJ2-2	CASSLLAGDTGELFF